This T cell receptor (beta chain) was observed in a study of T cell changes during pregnancy in multiple sclerosis. The table came from immunoSEQ multiplex PCR; TCRdb's copy has only in-frame clones and leaves some out. Of about 75,000 clones listed, about 90% are singletons. In germline, CDR1 is SNHLY, CDR2 FYNNEI. V lost 5 bases and J lost 2, with 9 bases in between. CDR3 size: 13 residues. This clone has a single count. The sample was peripheral blood, taken in the first trimester of pregnancy. This TCR came from a female donor in good health, enrolled as a control in a pregnancy study. The chain combines TRBV2 with TRBJ1-2; D may be TRBD1 (6 bases). This CDR3 is CASSPTGNYGYTF. The CDR3 nucleotides read TGTGCCAGCAGTCCAACAGGGAACTATGGCTACACCTTC.